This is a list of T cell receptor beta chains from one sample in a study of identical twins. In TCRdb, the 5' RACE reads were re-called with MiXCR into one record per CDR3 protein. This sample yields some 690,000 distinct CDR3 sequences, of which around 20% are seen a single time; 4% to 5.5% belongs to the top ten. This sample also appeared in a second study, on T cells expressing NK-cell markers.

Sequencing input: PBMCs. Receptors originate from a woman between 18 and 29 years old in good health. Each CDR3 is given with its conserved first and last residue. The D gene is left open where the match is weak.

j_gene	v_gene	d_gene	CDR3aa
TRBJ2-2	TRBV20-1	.	CSARSSVSGELFF
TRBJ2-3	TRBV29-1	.	CSVGQGRSDTQYF
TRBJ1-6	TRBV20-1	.	CSAQEGGPGGSPLHF
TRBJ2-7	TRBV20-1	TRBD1	CSARYGQGGRDEQYF
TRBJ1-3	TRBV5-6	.	CASSLWLRFSGNTIYF
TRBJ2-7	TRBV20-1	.	CSARLGHSYEQYF
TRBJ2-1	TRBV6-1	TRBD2	CASVTSGANEQFF
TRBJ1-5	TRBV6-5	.	CASSYLGGDQPQHF
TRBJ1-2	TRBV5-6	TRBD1	CASSLAGTASNYGYTF
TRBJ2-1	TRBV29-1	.	CSVVDPPGQFF
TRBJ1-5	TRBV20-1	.	CSAQRRDNQPQHF
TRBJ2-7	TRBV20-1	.	CSARDSGGSYEQYF
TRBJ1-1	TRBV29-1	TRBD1	CSTRQGKNTEAFF
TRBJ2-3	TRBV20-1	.	CSAMVQGGTDTQYF
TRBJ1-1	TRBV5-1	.	CASSLGDSRNTEAFF
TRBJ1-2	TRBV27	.	CASSDTGEGYTF
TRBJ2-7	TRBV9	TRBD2	CASSATRAGEQYF
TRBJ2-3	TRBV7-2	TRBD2	CASSFPGGRAKDTQYF
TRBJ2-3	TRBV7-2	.	CASRESSPGTDTQYF
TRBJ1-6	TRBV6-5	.	CASSYSTVNSPLHF
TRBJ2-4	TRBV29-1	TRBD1	CSVQNRGSAKNIQYF
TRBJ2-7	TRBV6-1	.	CASSDNRSGTHEQYF
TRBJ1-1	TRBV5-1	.	CASKLSNTEAFF
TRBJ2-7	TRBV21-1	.	CASLADRDYEQYF
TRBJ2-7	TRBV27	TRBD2	CASRVAGGLYEQYF
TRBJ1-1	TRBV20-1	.	CSAPEVTEAFF